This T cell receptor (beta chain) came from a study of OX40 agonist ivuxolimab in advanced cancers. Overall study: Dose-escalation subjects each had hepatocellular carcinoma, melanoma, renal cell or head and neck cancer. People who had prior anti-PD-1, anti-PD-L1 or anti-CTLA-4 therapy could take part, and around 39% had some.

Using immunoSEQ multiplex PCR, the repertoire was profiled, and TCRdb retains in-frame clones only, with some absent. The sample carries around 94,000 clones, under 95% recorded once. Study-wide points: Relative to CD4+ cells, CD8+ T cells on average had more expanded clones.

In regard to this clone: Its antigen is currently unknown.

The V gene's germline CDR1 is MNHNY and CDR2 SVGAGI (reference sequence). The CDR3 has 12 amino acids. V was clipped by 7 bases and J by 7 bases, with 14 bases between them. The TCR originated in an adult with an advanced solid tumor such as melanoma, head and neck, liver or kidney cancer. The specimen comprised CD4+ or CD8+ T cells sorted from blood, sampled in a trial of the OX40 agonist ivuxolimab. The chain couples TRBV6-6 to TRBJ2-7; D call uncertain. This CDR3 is CASTNGVREQYF. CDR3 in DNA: TGTGCCAGCACCAATGGGGTTCGAGAGCAGTACTTC.